These T cell receptor beta chains were read from a single sample in a study of T cells in Graves' hyperthyroidism and ophthalmopathy. MiXCR, applied by TCRdb to the multiplex PCR reads, yields one record per CDR3 protein. The data show fewer than 750,000 distinct CDR3 sequences, about 45% seen once. The sequenced material came from peripheral blood or thyroid tissue (not recorded which). The source is a woman aged 18-30 years with Graves' hyperthyroidism. The CDR3 runs from the conserved cysteine through the conserved F or W. The D gene is left open where the match is weak. Clone size is given for some rows only: seen once, a few or many times, or a class if the clone is expanded.

CDR3	DNA	size	J	V	D
CASRATGTGRNGYTF	TGTGCCAGCAGAGCTACCGGGACAGGGAGGAATGGCTACACCTTC	many	TRBJ1-2	TRBV27	TRBD1
CASSPPGTANSPLHF	TGTGCCAGCAGTCCTCCCGGGACCGCGAATTCACCCCTCCACTTT	-	TRBJ1-6	TRBV7-9	-
CASSISGEFYEQYF	TGTGCCAGCAGCATCTCAGGGGAGTTCTACGAGCAGTACTTC	many	TRBJ2-7	TRBV11-3	-
CASGRDNQPLHF	TGTGCCAGCGGGAGGGACAATCAGCCCCTCCACTTT	-	TRBJ1-6	TRBV2	-
CASITGTSGTGELFF	TGTGCCAGCATCACCGGGACTAGCGGGACCGGGGAGCTGTTTTTT	many	TRBJ2-2	TRBV6-5	TRBD2
CASSQQGAEAFF	TGTGCCAGCAGCCAACAGGGGGCTGAAGCTTTCTTT	many	TRBJ1-1	TRBV13	TRBD1
CASSRESGRRSGANVLTF	TGTGCCAGCAGCAGGGAATCCGGGAGAAGGTCGGGGGCCAACGTCCTGACTTTC	-	TRBJ2-6	TRBV7-6	-
CAIRPIPSGAMKDTEAFF	TGTGCCATCAGGCCAATCCCTAGCGGGGCTATGAAGGACACTGAAGCTTTCTTT	-	TRBJ1-1	TRBV10-3	-
CASSPTDSGLIEAFF	TGTGCCAGCAGTCCCACAGACTCCGGGCTTATTGAAGCTTTCTTT	-	TRBJ1-1	TRBV6-2/TRBV6-3	-
CAYDREGYEQYF	TGTGCCTACGACAGGGAGGGGTACGAGCAGTACTTC	few	TRBJ2-7	TRBV30	-
CATSSITFYEQYF	TGTGCCACCAGCAGCATAACCTTCTACGAGCAGTACTTC	-	TRBJ2-7	TRBV15	-
CASSLLAAPYEQYF	TGTGCCAGCAGCTTGCTAGCGGCACCCTACGAGCAGTACTTC	few	TRBJ2-7	TRBV5-8	TRBD2
CASSPAHPGRPQHF	TGTGCCAGCAGCCCCGCCCACCCCGGGCGGCCCCAGCATTTT	-	TRBJ1-5	TRBV7-8	-
CASGLVLGQGDHGYTF	TGTGCTAGTGGTTTGGTACTGGGACAGGGAGACCATGGCTACACCTTC	-	TRBJ1-2	TRBV12-5	TRBD1
CASRREKLFF	TGTGCCAGCCGGCGCGAAAAACTGTTTTTT	many	TRBJ1-4	TRBV2	-
CASSFGVGYQETQYF	TGTGCCAGCAGCTTTGGTGTGGGGTACCAAGAGACCCAGTACTTC	-	TRBJ2-5	TRBV7-2	-
CASSHGGGGGELFF	TGTGCCAGCAGTCATGGGGGGGGGGGCGGGGAGCTGTTTTTT	-	TRBJ2-2	TRBV6-1	TRBD2
CASSQGVVYEQYF	TGTGCCAGCAGCCAGGGAGTTGTGTACGAGCAGTACTTC	many	TRBJ2-7	TRBV3-1	-
CASSFTLEAGEQYF	TGTGCCAGCAGTTTTACCCTCGAGGCGGGCGAGCAGTACTTC	many	TRBJ2-7	TRBV12-3/TRBV12-4	-
CSARDVGVPFGYTF	TGCAGTGCTAGAGATGTGGGGGTCCCCTTTGGCTACACCTTC	many	TRBJ1-2	TRBV20-1	-
CASSESGTSPWELFF	TGCGCCAGCAGTGAGTCCGGGACTAGTCCGTGGGAGCTGTTTTTT	once	TRBJ2-2	TRBV10-2	TRBD2
CSVDGTEETQYF	TGCAGCGTTGACGGGACAGAAGAGACCCAGTACTTC	few	TRBJ2-5	TRBV29-1	TRBD1
CAWSLGTVNYGYTF	TGTGCCTGGAGTCTTGGGACGGTGAACTATGGCTACACCTTC	few	TRBJ1-2	TRBV30	-
CATREGKGETQHF	TGTGCCACCCGGGAGGGGAAGGGCGAGACCCAGCATTTT	-	TRBJ1-5	TRBV12-3/TRBV12-4	-
CASGLRTSNLNQPQHF	TGTGCTAGTGGTTTACGGACATCGAATCTAAATCAGCCCCAGCATTTT	many	TRBJ1-5	TRBV12-5	-
CASSVGQDYGYTF	TGTGCCAGCAGCGTCGGACAGGACTATGGCTACACCTTC	many	TRBJ1-2	TRBV7-6	TRBD1
CASSWDRAGNQPQHF	TGTGCCAGCAGTTGGGACAGGGCAGGCAATCAGCCCCAGCATTTT	many	TRBJ1-5	TRBV6-5	TRBD1
CASRSLGNEQFF	TGTGCCAGCAGGTCGCTAGGGAATGAGCAGTTCTTC	-	TRBJ2-1	TRBV6-1	-
CASSSRVKTQYF	TGTGCCAGCAGTTCCAGGGTGAAGACCCAGTACTTC	few	TRBJ2-5	TRBV13	-
CATSDPRGDEAFF	TGTGCCACCAGTGATCCGCGTGGGGATGAAGCTTTCTTT	-	TRBJ1-1	TRBV24-1	-
CASSLVASGSTEQYF	TGTGCCAGCAGCTTGGTTGCTAGCGGGAGTACCGAGCAGTACTTC	many	TRBJ2-7	TRBV5-8	TRBD2